This is a list of T cell receptor beta chains from one sample in a study of cytomegalovirus exposure and HLA in healthy donors. The method was immunoSEQ multiplex PCR; TCRdb's version includes in-frame clones alone and lacks a portion of them. This table holds approximately 160,000 clones, 95% to 97% found once. The sample consisted of PBMCs. These receptors all stem from a woman younger than 35 in good health and CMV-seronegative. CDR3s include the opening cysteine and the closing phenylalanine or tryptophan. The D gene is left open where the match is weak.

>TRBV4-1|.
CASSQRGAAADSGNTIYF
>TRBV9|TRBD2
CASSARLAAHNEQFF
>TRBV5-1|TRBD1
CASSLEGATEAFF
>TRBV5-1|TRBD1
CASSPQGDYGYTF
>TRBV7-8|TRBD1
CASSSTGVASGNTIYF
>TRBV4-3|.
CASSQGRGNNSPLHF
>TRBV4-1|TRBD2
CASSLFPRTSGEETQYF
>TRBV5-4|.
CASSLRSGLGGETQYF
>TRBV5-1|TRBD2
CASSFRGGPTDTQYF
>TRBV14|TRBD2
CASSQDELAGLDTQYF
>TRBV4-2|TRBD1
CASSRLQGADYGYTF
>TRBV30|.
CAWNFLGEDTEAFF
>TRBV10-2|.
CASSDWQGTGDEKLFF
>TRBV5-1|TRBD2
CASSLLAGQETQYF
>TRBV7-2|.
CASSFFDEQFF
>TRBV9|.
CASGMGQSTSYEQYF
>TRBV9|.
CASSVAVRTEETQYF
>TRBV14|TRBD2
CASSQTSGLAGGKTNTGELFF
>TRBV5-6|TRBD1
CASSPTTGNEQYF
>TRBV7-8|TRBD1
CASSLAAGTGDYGYTF
>TRBV19|.
CASSIGWPNGVTWRYGYTF
>TRBV27|.
CASSFLDHTEAFF
>TRBV7-9|.
CASSRGGGQGYGYTF
>TRBV5-4|.
CASRSGFTDTQYF
>TRBV10-3|TRBD1
CAISRRDSSYEQYF
>TRBV4-1|TRBD1
CASSPQTGVGELFF
>TRBV9|TRBD2
CASSVDGTIKSGELFF